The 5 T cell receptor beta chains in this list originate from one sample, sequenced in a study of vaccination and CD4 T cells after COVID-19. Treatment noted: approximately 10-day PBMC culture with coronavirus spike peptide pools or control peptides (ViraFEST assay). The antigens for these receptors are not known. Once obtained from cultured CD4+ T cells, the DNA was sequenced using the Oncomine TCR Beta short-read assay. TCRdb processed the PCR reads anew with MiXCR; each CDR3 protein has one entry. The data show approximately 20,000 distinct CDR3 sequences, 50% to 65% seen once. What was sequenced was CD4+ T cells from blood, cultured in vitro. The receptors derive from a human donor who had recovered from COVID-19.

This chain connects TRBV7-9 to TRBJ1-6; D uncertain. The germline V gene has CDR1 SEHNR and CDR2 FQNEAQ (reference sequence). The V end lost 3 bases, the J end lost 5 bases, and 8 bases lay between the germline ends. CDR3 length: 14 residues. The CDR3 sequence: CASSLAGDNSPLHF. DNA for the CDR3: TGTGCCAGCAGCTTGGCAGGAGATAATTCACCCCTCCACTTT.

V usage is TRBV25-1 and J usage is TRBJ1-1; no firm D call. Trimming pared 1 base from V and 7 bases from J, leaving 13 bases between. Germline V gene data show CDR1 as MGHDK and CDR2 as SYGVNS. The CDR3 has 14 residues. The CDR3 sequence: CASSELGRPVEAFF. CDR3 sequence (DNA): TGTGCCAGCAGTGAATTGGGCAGGCCGGTTGAAGCTTTCTTT.

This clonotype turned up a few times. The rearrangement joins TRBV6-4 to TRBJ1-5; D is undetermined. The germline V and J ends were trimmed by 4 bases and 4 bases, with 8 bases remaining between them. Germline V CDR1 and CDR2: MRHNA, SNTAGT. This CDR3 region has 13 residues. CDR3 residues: CASSAEVNQPQHF. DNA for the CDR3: TGTGCCAGCAGTGCGGAAGTTAATCAGCCCCAGCATTTT.

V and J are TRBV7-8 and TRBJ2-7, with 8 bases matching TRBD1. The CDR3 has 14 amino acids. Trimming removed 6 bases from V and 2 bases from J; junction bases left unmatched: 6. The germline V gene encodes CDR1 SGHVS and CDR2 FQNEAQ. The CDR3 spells CASSRQGTTYEQYF. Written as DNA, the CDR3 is TGTGCCAGCAGTAGACAGGGGACAACCTACGAGCAGTACTTC.

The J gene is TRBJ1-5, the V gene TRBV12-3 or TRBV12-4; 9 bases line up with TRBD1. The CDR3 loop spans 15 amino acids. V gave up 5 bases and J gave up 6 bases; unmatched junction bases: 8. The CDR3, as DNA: TGTGCCAGCAGTGGGGGACAGGGTTTGAGTCAGCCCCAGCATTTT. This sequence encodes CASSGGQGLSQPQHF.